This TCR beta chain was captured by sequencing in a study of blood T cell repertoires in COVID-19 (dated by TCRdb to the early 2020s). Some background on the complete study: Samples covering the acute and convalescent phases of COVID-19 were provided by collaborators in the United States, Italy and Spain. Subjects who had been exposed to COVID-19, were actively infected with it, or had recovered from it provided the deeply sampled blood TCRbeta repertoires that made up the dataset. The material from the prospective study consisted of cDNA or gDNA derived from T cells, B-cell-depleted T cells, or PBMCs. Where available, HLA class I and class II types were obtained from metadata supplied by the sample provider rather than from assay-based typing. Samples were obtained from the ongoing ImmuneRACE study (first 160 participants) and from over a thousand subjects provided by 6 global collaborators. A de-identified subject ID, COVID-19 status, age in years and sex were almost always included in the sample metadata. The repertoires were made available in a free public database intended to serve as a resource for research on the immune response to SARS-CoV-2.

The immunoSEQ Assay, a bias-controlled multiplex PCR, was used to amplify TCRbeta CDR3 regions from genomic DNA. The study's processing was this. Within the assay, amplification of reference gene primers was used to estimate how many nucleated cells each sample contained. To quantify the absolute abundance of each unique TCRbeta CDR3 rearrangement, sequence reads were collapsed and filtered. For each sample, productive Simpson clonality was calculated as the square root of Simpson's diversity index across productive rearrangements. This immuneACCESS table, as held by TCRdb, lists in-frame sequences with V and J called but not all clones. Of the missing ones, under half trace to an unresolved V gene in checked studies; the others have no known cause. V and J calls and clone size are copied from that table; D and trimming were computed from the DNA. Counted in this sample were about 200,000 clones; 85% to 90% of them appeared once. The ten most abundant clones make up 0.7% to 0.85% of the sample.

Taken from cysteine to phenylalanine, the CDR3 has 15 residues. Solely the CDR3 DNA is kept, with 45 bases framed from the first base. Clipping removes 5 bases from V and 6 bases from J, with 6 as the unmatched junction base count. Via the germline V gene, CDR1 is SGHNT and CDR2 YENEEA. With respect to this clone: Its antigen is unknown. No base quality values were provided; no much bigger clone lies one nucleotide off.

Study-wide conclusions, independent of this receptor: The amount of clinical and demographic metadata varied by source and participant and was provided uncurated.

Each collaborating institution followed its own protocols to collect whole blood in K2EDTA tubes. For TCRbeta analysis, collaborator samples were shipped as frozen whole blood, as isolated PBMCs, or as DNA extracted from either sample type. The V gene is TRBV11-3 and the J gene is TRBJ2-1; 11 central bases correspond to TRBD2. Sequenced: peripheral blood. The sequence was collected from a woman between 70 and 85 years old with acute or convalescent COVID-19. The DNA reads as follows: TGTGCCAGCAGCAGTAGCGGGAGGGCCTTCAATGAGCAGTTCTTC. It codes for CASSSSGRAFNEQFF.